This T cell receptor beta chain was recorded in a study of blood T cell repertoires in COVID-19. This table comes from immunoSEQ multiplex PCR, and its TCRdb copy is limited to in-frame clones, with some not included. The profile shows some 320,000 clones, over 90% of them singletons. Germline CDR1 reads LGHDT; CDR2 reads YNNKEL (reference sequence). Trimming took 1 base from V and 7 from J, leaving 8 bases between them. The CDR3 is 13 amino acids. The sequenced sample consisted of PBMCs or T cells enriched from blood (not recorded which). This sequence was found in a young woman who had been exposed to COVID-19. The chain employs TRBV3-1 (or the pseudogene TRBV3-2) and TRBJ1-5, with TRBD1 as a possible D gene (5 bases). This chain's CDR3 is CASSQGQGQPQHF. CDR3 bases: TGTGCCAGCAGCCAAGGGCAGGGACAGCCCCAGCATTTT.